The sequence of this TCR beta chain was determined in a study of CD8 T cells in ankylosing spondylitis. The study, taken as a whole, reports: One TCR beta motif, made up of roughly eight highly homologous variants, appeared characteristic of ankylosing spondylitis blood. Earlier studies detected some motif variants in reactive arthritis synovial fluid and blood. Researchers report that disease-linked clones proved CD8+ and relatively rare in peripheral blood.

Quantitative barcoded 5'-RACE was used to prepare TCR beta libraries. TCRdb re-called the 5' RACE reads through MiXCR, storing one row per CDR3 protein. The data hold about 340,000 distinct CDR3 sequences, with more than 20% observed a single time. V was clipped by 2 bases and J by 4 bases; unmatched bases: 7. CDR3 size: 15 residues. Germline loops: CDR1 MGHRA, CDR2 YSYEKL. This clonotype was recorded a few times. Antigen specificity is unknown. This chain links TRBV4-1 with TRBJ1-1; 7 bases agree with TRBD1. This TCR came from a male donor with ankylosing spondylitis or in good health (not recorded which). Input material: blood, either unsorted or a sorted T cell fraction (not recorded which). The CDR3 DNA follows: TGCGCCAGCAGCCAATACAAGACAGGGACCACTGAAGCTTTCTTT. It translates to CASSQYKTGTTEAFF.